A selection of T cell receptor beta chains follows, all from one sample in a study of OX40 agonist ivuxolimab in advanced cancers. Sequenced by immunoSEQ multiplex PCR; TCRdb stores in-frame clones only, minus some. Seen here are tens of thousands of clones, around 90% observed once, and the top ten hold about 4%. This specimen was CD4+ or CD8+ T cells sorted from blood, taken in a trial of the OX40 agonist ivuxolimab. The receptors come from an adult with an advanced solid tumor such as melanoma, head and neck, liver or kidney cancer. Both conserved end residues are part of each CDR3. D genes are given only for firm matches. Size values are once, few and many counts, or a class for expanded clones, and some rows have none.

v_gene: TRBV5-6; j_gene: TRBJ1-2; abundance: NA; d_gene: TRBD1; CDR3aa: CASSQDRGLGYTF; CDR3nt: TGTGCCAGCAGCCAGGACAGGGGGCTTGGCTACACCTTC
v_gene: TRBV7-8; j_gene: TRBJ1-5; abundance: NA; d_gene: NA; CDR3aa: CASSLAPRQPQHF; CDR3nt: TGTGCCAGCAGCTTAGCGCCCAGGCAGCCCCAGCATTTT
v_gene: TRBV10-3; j_gene: TRBJ2-7; abundance: NA; d_gene: TRBD2; CDR3aa: CATTGTSEGEQYF; CDR3nt: TGTGCCACGACCGGGACTAGCGAAGGCGAGCAGTACTTC
v_gene: TRBV7-2; j_gene: TRBJ2-1; abundance: NA; d_gene: NA; CDR3aa: CASSSYGSYNEQFF; CDR3nt: TGTGCCAGCAGTTCATACGGCTCCTACAATGAGCAGTTCTTC
v_gene: TRBV5-1; j_gene: TRBJ2-7; abundance: NA; d_gene: TRBD2; CDR3aa: CASSWREGILYEQYF; CDR3nt: TGCGCCAGCAGCTGGAGGGAGGGAATTCTTTACGAGCAGTACTTC
v_gene: TRBV6-5; j_gene: TRBJ2-1; abundance: NA; d_gene: NA; CDR3aa: CASSYWGGDEQFF; CDR3nt: TGTGCCAGCAGTTACTGGGGTGGTGATGAGCAGTTCTTC
v_gene: TRBV5-1; j_gene: TRBJ2-1; abundance: NA; d_gene: TRBD1; CDR3aa: CASSLGGTASYNEQFF; CDR3nt: TGCGCCAGCAGCTTGGGGGGGACAGCCTCCTACAATGAGCAGTTCTTC
v_gene: TRBV9; j_gene: TRBJ2-1; abundance: NA; d_gene: NA; CDR3aa: CASSVAGTMEQFF; CDR3nt: TGTGCCAGCAGCGTAGCCGGGACGATGGAGCAGTTCTTC
v_gene: TRBV10-3; j_gene: TRBJ2-7; abundance: NA; d_gene: NA; CDR3aa: CAISESNRDLTYEQYF; CDR3nt: TGTGCCATCAGTGAATCGAACCGGGACCTTACTTACGAGCAGTACTTC
v_gene: TRBV10-3; j_gene: TRBJ2-1; abundance: NA; d_gene: NA; CDR3aa: CAISDKYNEQFF; CDR3nt: TGTGCCATCAGTGACAAGTACAATGAGCAGTTCTTC
v_gene: TRBV5-6; j_gene: TRBJ2-5; abundance: NA; d_gene: TRBD2; CDR3aa: CASSLRLAGAQETQYF; CDR3nt: TGTGCCAGCAGCCTACGACTAGCGGGGGCCCAAGAGACCCAGTACTTC
v_gene: TRBV19; j_gene: TRBJ1-2; abundance: once; d_gene: TRBD1; CDR3aa: CASSTNTYRGFANYGYTF; CDR3nt: TGTGCCAGTAGTACAAACACCTACAGGGGGTTCGCTAACTATGGCTACACCTTC
v_gene: TRBV10-2; j_gene: TRBJ2-1; abundance: NA; d_gene: TRBD2; CDR3aa: CAVQGIAGGLNEQFF; CDR3nt: TGCGCCGTACAGGGGATAGCGGGAGGCCTCAATGAGCAGTTCTTC
v_gene: TRBV19; j_gene: TRBJ2-6; abundance: NA; d_gene: NA; CDR3aa: CASSPQTGISGANVLTF; CDR3nt: TGTGCCAGTAGCCCCCAGACTGGGATCTCTGGGGCCAACGTCCTGACTTTC
v_gene: TRBV19; j_gene: TRBJ2-2; abundance: NA; d_gene: TRBD2; CDR3aa: CASSYTSGRTGRTGELFF; CDR3nt: TGTGCCAGTAGTTATACTAGCGGGAGAACGGGGCGGACCGGGGAGCTGTTTTTT
v_gene: TRBV4-1; j_gene: TRBJ2-3; abundance: few; d_gene: NA; CDR3aa: CASSQDNTPSNTQYF; CDR3nt: TGCGCCAGCAGCCAAGATAATACCCCTTCTAATACGCAGTATTTT